Presented here are 21 T cell receptor beta chains from one specimen sequenced in a study of beta chain features in type 1 diabetes. The study's findings and limits: Across all four CD4+ subsets, people with type 1 diabetes showed modestly shorter TCRB CDR3s.

Their antigen targets remain unknown. Sequencing targeted expressed TCRB transcripts, as all isolated RNA had been reverse transcribed. Some clones are missing from TCRdb's copy, which holds only in-frame ones; the method was immunoSEQ multiplex PCR. The data hold about 150,000 clones, with under 13% observed a single time. Input material: central memory CD4+ T cells from blood. These receptors were collected from a man aged 25-45 years with type 1 diabetes.

This clone has a handful of counts. The rearrangement uses TRBV7-9 and TRBJ2-1, with TRBD2 matching 10 bases. Trimming cost V 4 bases and J 8 bases; bases outside gene matches: 8. CDR3 length: 15 amino acids. Germline assignment: CDR1 SEHNR and CDR2 FQNEAQ (reference sequence). The CDR3 sequence is CASSSLAGGEDEQFF. The CDR3 bases are TGTGCCAGCAGCTCATTAGCGGGGGGTGAGGATGAGCAGTTCTTC.

This clone was recorded a few times. Compared with germline, one end of the junction differs, possibly owing to a read error. The J gene is TRBJ1-1, the V gene TRBV2; TRBD1 aligns across 9 bases. The germline V gene encodes CDR1 SNHLY and CDR2 FYNNEI. The CDR3 is 13 amino acids. The CDR3 spells CASSEDRDRVPSF. CDR3 nucleotides: TGTGCCAGCAGTGAAGATCGGGACAGGGTACCTTCCTTT. The variable domain in full, completed from reference TRBV2 and TRBJ1-1, reads EPEVTQTPSHQVTQMGQEVILRCVPISNHLYFYWYRQILGQKVEFLVSFYNNEISEKSEIFDDQFSVERPDGSNFTLKIRSTKLEDSAMYFCASSEDRDRVPSFGQGTRLTVV.

This clone was counted only a few times. The V gene is TRBV5-5, the J gene TRBJ2-5; TRBD2 matches 7 bases. Germline loops: CDR1 SGHKS, CDR2 YYEKEE (reference sequence). The trim removed 3 bases at V and 5 bases at J, leaving 7 bases unmatched. The CDR3 extends over 14 amino acids. The CDR3 DNA follows: TGTGCCAGCAGCTCGACTAGCTCTCCCGAGACCCAGTACTTC. This gives the protein CASSSTSSPETQYF.

This clone was seen only a few times. The V call is TRBV30, the J call TRBJ2-5, with D maybe TRBD2 (5 bases). The J call may not be correct, given that the DNA end is closer to TRBJ2-7. CDR1 is GTSNPN and CDR2 is SVGIG in the germline V gene (reference sequence). CDR3 length: 11 residues. The CDR3, as DNA: TGTGCCTGGTACGGGGATTACGAGCAGTACTTC. Protein: CAWYGDYEQYF.

This clone was detected a few times. The chain combines TRBV7-9 with TRBJ1-2, with a tentative D call TRBD1 (6 bases). The V gene's germline CDR1 is SEHNR and CDR2 FQNEAQ (reference sequence). V lost 5 bases to trimming and J lost 8 bases, with 12 bases between them. This CDR3 comprises 12 residues. The CDR3 region is CASSPTGQGYTF. DNA of the CDR3: TGTGCCAGCAGCCCAACAGGGCAAGGCTACACCTTC.

This clone was seen more than once but under ten times. The CDR3 region is CASSLATTQETQYF. In DNA form, the CDR3 reads TGCGCCAGCAGCTTGGCCACGACTCAAGAGACCCAGTACTTC. The chain links TRBV5-1 to TRBJ2-5, with D hard to call. The V end was cut by 0 bases, the J end by 2 bases, with 8 bases between. Germline V gene lookup returns CDR1 SGHRS and CDR2 YFSETQ. This CDR3 is 14 amino acids long.

The V call is TRBV28, the J call TRBJ1-2; tentative D call: TRBD1 (5 bases). Germline-derived CDR1 and CDR2 are MDHEN and SYDVKM. V gave up 4 bases and J gave up 2 bases, with 17 bases separating them. This CDR3 region has 16 residues. The CDR3 DNA reads as TGTGCCAGCAGTTCCGTGAACCCCCGACAGAACTATGGCTACACCTTC. Residues: CASSSVNPRQNYGYTF.

The chain carries TRBV19 and TRBJ2-2, with D tentatively TRBD2 (6 bases). The CDR3 sequence is 14 residues long. V was trimmed by 3 bases and J by 8 bases, leaving 13 bases between them. CDR1 and CDR2 from the germline V gene are LNHDA and SQIVND (reference sequence). CDR3 loop: CASSITREIGELFF. DNA for the CDR3: TGTGCCAGTAGTATCACACGGGAGATTGGGGAGCTGTTTTTT.

Turning to this clone: Other DNA sequences in the sample encode the same CDR3. V gene TRBV14 combines with J gene TRBJ1-1, with 9 bases fitting TRBD1. V shed 6 bases, J shed 6 bases, and the junction held 8 bases outside the gene matches. The CDR3 totals 14 residues. The germline V gene has CDR1 SGHDN and CDR2 FVKESK. The CDR3 spells CASSRLQGAAEAFF. The CDR3 DNA reads as TGTGCCAGCAGTCGCCTACAGGGGGCCGCTGAAGCTTTCTTT.

The chain couples TRBV7-6 to TRBJ1-2; maybe TRBD1 (6 bases). The CDR3 runs 13 residues. Germline CDR1 and CDR2: SGHVS and FNYEAQ. The ends were cut back, 5 bases at V and 5 bases at J, with 12 bases in the middle. The CDR3 nucleotides are TGTGCCAGCAGCCAACAGGGCTCGTATGGCTACACCTTC. It yields the protein CASSQQGSYGYTF. Full variable domain (missing parts from reference TRBV7-6 and TRBJ1-2): GAGVSQSPRYKVTKRGQDVALRCDPISGHVSLYWYRQALGQGPEFLTYFNYEAQQDKSGLPNDRFSAERPEGSISTLTIQRTEQRDSAMYRCASSQQGSYGYTFGSGTRLTVV.

In nucleotides, the CDR3 is TGCGCCAGCAGCTTAATCCCAGGGGACGGGAACACTGAAGCTTTCTTT. Its translation: CASSLIPGDGNTEAFF. The chain links TRBV5-1 to TRBJ1-1, with a possible D match to TRBD1 (6 bases). The CDR3 loop spans 16 amino acids. Trimming pared 2 bases from V and 1 base from J, leaving 15 bases between. Germline assignment: CDR1 SGHRS and CDR2 YFSETQ.

This clone appeared a few times. The chain joins TRBV29-1 to TRBJ1-2; D remains ambiguous. The ends were cut back, 4 bases at V and 3 bases at J, with 3 bases in the middle. The germline V gene encodes CDR1 SQVTM and CDR2 ANQGSEA. The CDR3 totals 10 residues. The CDR3 region has the DNA TGCAGCGTTGCTTACTATGGCTACACCTTC. This sequence encodes CSVAYYGYTF.

This clone has a handful of counts. This chain links TRBV11-2 with TRBJ2-5; 9 nucleotides match TRBD1. CDR1 and CDR2 (germline): SGHAT, FQNNGV. CDR3 length equals 16 residues. The V gene end was trimmed by 2 bases and the J gene end by 3 bases; junction bases not matched to a gene: 7. This CDR3 is CASSLRRGQGKETQYF. CDR3 DNA sequence: TGTGCCAGCAGCTTACGTCGGGGACAGGGCAAAGAGACCCAGTACTTC.

This clone was counted between two and nine times. The chain joins TRBV2 to TRBJ1-2, with 8 positions matching TRBD1. Germline CDR1 SNHLY, CDR2 FYNNEI. The J segment lost 2 bases and the V segment lost 5 bases, leaving 4 bases of the junction unmatched. This CDR3 is 14 amino acids long. The DNA for the CDR3 is TGTGCCAGCAGTATTGGACAGGGCAACTATGGCTACACCTTC. Encoded protein: CASSIGQGNYGYTF. The complete variable domain, with remaining parts taken from reference TRBV2 and TRBJ1-2, reads EPEVTQTPSHQVTQMGQEVILRCVPISNHLYFYWYRQILGQKVEFLVSFYNNEISEKSEIFDDQFSVERPDGSNFTLKIRSTKLEDSAMYFCASSIGQGNYGYTFGSGTRLTVV.

This clone was recorded a few times. J is TRBJ1-4 and V is TRBV15, with 10 bases lining up with TRBD1. The ends lost 4 bases at V and 3 bases at J; junction bases unmatched: 2. Germline V CDR1 and CDR2: LNHNV, YYDKDF (reference sequence). The CDR3 is made up of 15 amino acids. The CDR3 spells CATSKGQGANEKLFF. CDR3 bases: TGTGCCACCAGCAAAGGACAGGGGGCTAATGAAAAACTGTTTTTT.

This clone was recorded a few times. V usage is TRBV13 and J usage is TRBJ2-3, with 16 positions matching TRBD2. The CDR3 sequence is 18 residues long. V lost 6 bases, J lost 2 bases, and 8 bases stayed unmatched. CDR1 and CDR2 (germline): PRHDT, FYEKMQ (reference sequence). The CDR3 DNA sequence: TGTGCCAGCAGTATCGGGACTAGCGGGAGGGGGCACACAGATACGCAGTATTTT. Translated, it gives CASSIGTSGRGHTDTQYF.

This clone has just a few counts. V gene TRBV4-3 combines with J gene TRBJ1-1, with 7 bases that match TRBD1. Trimming removed 2 bases from V and 4 bases from J; junction bases left unmatched: 4. CDR1 LGHNA and CDR2 YSLEER come from the germline V gene. The CDR3 extends over 14 amino acids. The DNA for the CDR3 is TGCGCCAGCAGCCAACCAAACAGGGGCACTGAAGCTTTCTTT. Residues: CASSQPNRGTEAFF.

This clone was detected only a few times. This sequence joins TRBV7-9 and TRBJ1-1; tentative D call: TRBD1 (5 bases). Germline V gene sequence: CDR1 SEHNR, CDR2 FQNEAQ (reference sequence). Trimming took off 5 bases at V and 2 bases at J, with 9 bases between the two ends. CDR3 length: 13 residues. CDR3 amino acids: CASSADSNTEAFF. CDR3 in DNA: TGTGCCAGCAGCGCCGACAGTAACACTGAAGCTTTCTTT. Full variable domain (remainder filled in from reference TRBV7-9 and TRBJ1-1): DTGVSQNPRHKITKRGQNVTFRCDPISEHNRLYWYRQTLGQGPEFLTYFQNEAQLEKSRLLSDRFSAERPKGSFSTLEIQRTEQGDSAMYLCASSADSNTEAFFGQGTRLTVV.

The rearrangement uses TRBV6-6 and TRBJ2-7; maybe TRBD2 (6 bases). The germline CDR1 and CDR2 sequences are MNHNY and SVGAGI (reference sequence). This CDR3 is built from 14 residues. With 6 bases removed from V and 4 bases from J, the gap between germline ends came to 16 bases. The CDR3 spells CASRKGSGLYEQYF. CDR3 coding DNA: TGTGCCAGCAGGAAGGGGAGCGGGCTGTACGAGCAGTACTTC.

This clone was detected ten times or more. This sequence joins TRBV7-9 and TRBJ1-1, with 8 bases that match TRBD1. Germline loops: CDR1 SEHNR, CDR2 FQNEAQ (reference sequence). V was pared by 11 bases and J by 4 bases, with 9 bases of the junction left unmatched. The length of the CDR3 is 13 residues. The DNA of the CDR3 is TGTGCCCACCAAGCACAGGGGGGCACTGAAGCTTTCTTT. It specifies CAHQAQGGTEAFF.

This clone was recorded a few times. CDR3 loop: CASSPGQSELDEQFF. CDR3 nucleotide sequence: TGTGCCAGCTCGCCGGGACAGTCGGAGTTGGATGAGCAGTTCTTC. The chain uses TRBV2 and TRBJ2-1; 7 nucleotides agree with TRBD1. The germline V gene encodes CDR1 SNHLY and CDR2 FYNNEI. V lost 8 bases to trimming and J lost 8 bases; unmatched junction nucleotides: 15. The CDR3 is 15 residues long.